This TCR beta chain was sequenced during a study of cytomegalovirus exposure and HLA in healthy donors. A multiplex PCR was run with 60 Vbeta primers and 13 Jbeta primers. Method: immunoSEQ multiplex PCR; TCRdb's copy keeps in-frame clones and lacks some. The sample consists of approximately 220,000 clones, roughly 85% of them appearing once. The CDR3 is 17 residues long. The J segment lost 3 bases and the V segment lost 8 bases, leaving 18 bases of the junction unmatched. Germline V CDR1 and CDR2: SGHAT, FQDESV (reference sequence). Study observations and caveats: Among TCR beta chains, those listed as cytomegalovirus-associated numbered approximately 150. Later analysis placed DRB1 highest and HLA-C lowest in TCR association rates, which differed by HLA locus.

For this clone: Its target is unknown.

The chain recombines TRBV11-1 with TRBJ2-7, with 8 bases fitting TRBD2. Sequencing used PBMCs. The sequence was obtained from a man younger than 30 in good health and CMV-seronegative. Written as DNA, the CDR3 is TGTGCCAGCCTAACTCCTAATGTGGCGGGAGGAGGCTACGAGCAGTACTTC. Protein: CASLTPNVAGGGYEQYF.